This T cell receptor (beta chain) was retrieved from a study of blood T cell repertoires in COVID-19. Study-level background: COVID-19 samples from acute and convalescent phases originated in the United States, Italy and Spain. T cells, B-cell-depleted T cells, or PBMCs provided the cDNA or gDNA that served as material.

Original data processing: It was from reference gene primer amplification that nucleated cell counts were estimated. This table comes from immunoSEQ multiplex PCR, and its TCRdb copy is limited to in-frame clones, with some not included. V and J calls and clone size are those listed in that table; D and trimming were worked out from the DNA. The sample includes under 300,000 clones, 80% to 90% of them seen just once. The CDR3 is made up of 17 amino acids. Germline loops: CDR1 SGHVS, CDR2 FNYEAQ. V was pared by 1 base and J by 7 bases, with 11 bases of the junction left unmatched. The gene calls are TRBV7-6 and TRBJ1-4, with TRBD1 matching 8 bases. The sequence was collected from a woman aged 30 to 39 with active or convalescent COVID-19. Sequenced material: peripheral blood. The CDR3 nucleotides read TGTGCCAGCAGCTTAGGGTTAATGGCAGGGGGCGGTGAAAAACTGTTTTTT. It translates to CASSLGLMAGGGEKLFF.